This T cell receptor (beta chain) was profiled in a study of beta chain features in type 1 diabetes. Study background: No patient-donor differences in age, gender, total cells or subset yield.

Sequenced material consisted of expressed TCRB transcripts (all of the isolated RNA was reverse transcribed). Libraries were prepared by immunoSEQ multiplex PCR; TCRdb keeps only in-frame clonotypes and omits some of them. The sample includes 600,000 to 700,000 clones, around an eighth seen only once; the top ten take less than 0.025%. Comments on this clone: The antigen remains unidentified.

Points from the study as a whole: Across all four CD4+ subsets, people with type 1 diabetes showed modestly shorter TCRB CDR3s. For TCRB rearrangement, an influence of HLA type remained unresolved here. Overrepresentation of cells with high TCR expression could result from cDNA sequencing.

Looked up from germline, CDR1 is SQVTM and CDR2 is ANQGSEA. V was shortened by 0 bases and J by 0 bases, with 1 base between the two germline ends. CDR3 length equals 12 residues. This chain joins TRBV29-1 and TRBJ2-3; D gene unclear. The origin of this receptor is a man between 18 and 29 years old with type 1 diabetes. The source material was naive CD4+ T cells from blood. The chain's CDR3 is CSVEDSTDTQYF. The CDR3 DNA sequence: TGCAGCGTTGAAGACAGCACAGATACGCAGTATTTT.